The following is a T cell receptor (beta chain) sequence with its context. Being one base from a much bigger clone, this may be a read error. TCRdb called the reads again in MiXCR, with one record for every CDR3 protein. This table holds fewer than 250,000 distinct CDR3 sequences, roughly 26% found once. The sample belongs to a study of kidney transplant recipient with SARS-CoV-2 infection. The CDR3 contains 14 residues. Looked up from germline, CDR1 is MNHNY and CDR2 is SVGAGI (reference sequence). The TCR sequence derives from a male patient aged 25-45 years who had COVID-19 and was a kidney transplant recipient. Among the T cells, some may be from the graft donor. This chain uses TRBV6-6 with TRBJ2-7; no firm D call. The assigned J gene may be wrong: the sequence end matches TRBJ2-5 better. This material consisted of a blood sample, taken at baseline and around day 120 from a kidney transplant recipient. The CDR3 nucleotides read TGTGCCAGTGCATCATCGGGTAGACAAGAGACCCAGTACTTC. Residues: CASASSGRQETQYF.